The rows below give T cell receptor beta chains drawn from one sample of a study of T cell responses to AZD1222 COVID-19 vaccine. Only in-frame clones appear in the TCRdb table, and some are missing; sequencing was by immunoSEQ multiplex PCR. The sample yields around 100,000 clones, 93% seen once. Source: peripheral blood, taken on day 0 of AZD1222 vaccination. All receptors come from an adult in good health. CDR3s leave out the opening cysteine and the closing phenylalanine or tryptophan. D genes are given only for firm matches.

V gene: TRBV7-9; D gene: -; CDR3 protein: ASSSVRGQETQY
V gene: TRBV28; D gene: TRBD1; CDR3 protein: ASSSHGTGVYNEQF
V gene: TRBV27; D gene: -; CDR3 protein: ASSPGGNTIY
V gene: TRBV7-2; D gene: -; CDR3 protein: ASSNGLNSPLH
V gene: TRBV7-2; D gene: -; CDR3 protein: ASSFTGTNEKLF
V gene: TRBV7-2; D gene: TRBD2; CDR3 protein: ASSLVAGEPTYEQY
V gene: TRBV30; D gene: -; CDR3 protein: AWSWDDAYEQY
V gene: TRBV2; D gene: -; CDR3 protein: ASMPSGVANEKLF
V gene: TRBV11-3; D gene: TRBD1; CDR3 protein: ASSPGTGEDTQY
V gene: TRBV15; D gene: -; CDR3 protein: ATSRDRVGNTIY
V gene: TRBV7-2; D gene: -; CDR3 protein: ASSVPSSSYNSPLH
V gene: TRBV28; D gene: TRBD2; CDR3 protein: ASSLSLAGVNEQF
V gene: TRBV4-3; D gene: TRBD2; CDR3 protein: ASSQEVAGAPWD
V gene: TRBV11-3; D gene: -; CDR3 protein: ASSLGLNPETQY
V gene: TRBV6-5; D gene: -; CDR3 protein: ASSPRQDPNYEQY
V gene: TRBV30; D gene: -; CDR3 protein: AWSGGSSSYNEQF
V gene: TRBV28; D gene: -; CDR3 protein: ASVSEISYGYT
V gene: TRBV7-3; D gene: TRBD1; CDR3 protein: ASSTGTANSPLH
V gene: TRBV27; D gene: -; CDR3 protein: ASSDRFTGELF
V gene: TRBV30; D gene: -; CDR3 protein: AWSVQASQETQY
V gene: TRBV5-5; D gene: -; CDR3 protein: ASSLGPGGRGRETQY
V gene: TRBV19; D gene: TRBD2; CDR3 protein: ASSITSWEGHNEQF
V gene: TRBV5-1; D gene: -; CDR3 protein: ASSLLDTEAF
V gene: TRBV27; D gene: TRBD2; CDR3 protein: ASSFVGGRRGGELF
V gene: TRBV7-8; D gene: TRBD2; CDR3 protein: ASSMSGSSYNEQF
V gene: TRBV6-5; D gene: -; CDR3 protein: ASSSSPLIIEQF
V gene: TRBV18; D gene: -; CDR3 protein: ASSLMGTSFGSNQPQH
V gene: TRBV2; D gene: -; CDR3 protein: ASSVLIRREAF
V gene: TRBV2; D gene: -; CDR3 protein: ASSDGGSSYNEQF
V gene: TRBV7-8; D gene: TRBD1; CDR3 protein: ASSLGQVGDEKLF
V gene: TRBV9; D gene: TRBD2; CDR3 protein: ASSVDPSLAGSSYNEQF
V gene: TRBV7-9; D gene: -; CDR3 protein: ASSLGQGLVEKLF
V gene: TRBV5-4; D gene: -; CDR3 protein: ASSVSSYEQY
V gene: TRBV28; D gene: TRBD1; CDR3 protein: ASSNPDRGRSPLH
V gene: TRBV6-6; D gene: -; CDR3 protein: ASISSDTSYEQY
V gene: TRBV19; D gene: TRBD1; CDR3 protein: ASSIRQGENEKLF
V gene: TRBV7-9; D gene: -; CDR3 protein: ASSLRTNTEAF
V gene: TRBV3-1/TRBV3-2; D gene: TRBD2; CDR3 protein: ASSQGGSGGTDTQY
V gene: TRBV27; D gene: -; CDR3 protein: ASSLWHSRDSPLH
V gene: TRBV5-1; D gene: -; CDR3 protein: ASSPPVPGELF
V gene: TRBV5-4; D gene: -; CDR3 protein: ASSPEPGEETQY
V gene: TRBV2; D gene: -; CDR3 protein: ASSEARYEKLF
V gene: TRBV19; D gene: -; CDR3 protein: ASRQGNLGNQPQH
V gene: TRBV5-1; D gene: -; CDR3 protein: ASSLGISQETQY
V gene: TRBV19; D gene: TRBD1; CDR3 protein: ASMGTGSDTQY
V gene: TRBV9; D gene: -; CDR3 protein: ASSERSGSGNTGELF
V gene: TRBV7-9; D gene: TRBD2; CDR3 protein: ASSLGLAGGTDTQY